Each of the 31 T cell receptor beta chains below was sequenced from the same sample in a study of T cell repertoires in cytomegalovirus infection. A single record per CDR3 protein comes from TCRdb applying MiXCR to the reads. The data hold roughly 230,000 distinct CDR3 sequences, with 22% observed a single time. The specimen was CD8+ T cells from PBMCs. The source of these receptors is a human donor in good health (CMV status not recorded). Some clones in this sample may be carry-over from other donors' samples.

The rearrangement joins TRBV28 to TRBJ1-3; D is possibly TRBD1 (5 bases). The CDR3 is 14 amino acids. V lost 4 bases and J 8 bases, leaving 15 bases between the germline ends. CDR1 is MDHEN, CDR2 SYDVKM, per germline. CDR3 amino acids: CASSSPGAGYTIYF. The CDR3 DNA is TGTGCCAGCAGTTCCCCCGGGGCTGGTTACACCATATATTTT.

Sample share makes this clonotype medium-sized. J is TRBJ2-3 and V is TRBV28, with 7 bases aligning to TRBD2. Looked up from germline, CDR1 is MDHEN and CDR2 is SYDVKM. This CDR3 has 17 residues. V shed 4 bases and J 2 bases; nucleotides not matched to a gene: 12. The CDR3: CASSWGGRGDYTDTQYF. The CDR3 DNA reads TGTGCCAGCAGTTGGGGAGGGCGCGGGGATTACACAGATACGCAGTATTTT.

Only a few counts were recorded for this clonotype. The CDR3 sequence is CASRKIAGGYTDTQYF. CDR3 nucleotides: TGTGCCAGCAGGAAAATAGCGGGGGGATACACAGATACGCAGTATTTT. This sequence joins TRBV6-6 and TRBJ2-3, with 10 bases matching TRBD2. The CDR3 loop spans 16 amino acids. The junction had 8 bases not matched to a gene; V was cut back by 6 bases and J by 2 bases. CDR1 is MNHNY and CDR2 is SVGAGI in the germline V gene (reference sequence).

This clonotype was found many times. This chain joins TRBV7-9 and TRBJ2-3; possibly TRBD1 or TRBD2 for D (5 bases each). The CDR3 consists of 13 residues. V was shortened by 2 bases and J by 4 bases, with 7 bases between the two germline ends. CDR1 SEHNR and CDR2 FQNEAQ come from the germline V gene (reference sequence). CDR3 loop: CASSLLGADTQYF. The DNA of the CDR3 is TGTGCCAGCAGCTTACTGGGGGCAGATACGCAGTATTTT.

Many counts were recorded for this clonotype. CDR3 DNA sequence: TGTGCCAGCAGCTTAGGTCTCAGGGTAGAAGCTTTCTTT. Its translation is CASSLGLRVEAFF. The gene calls are TRBV7-6 and TRBJ1-1; weak D call: TRBD1 (5 bases). The V and J ends lost 1 base and 8 bases respectively, with 11 bases between them. CDR1 and CDR2 (germline): SGHVS, FNYEAQ. The CDR3 has 13 residues.

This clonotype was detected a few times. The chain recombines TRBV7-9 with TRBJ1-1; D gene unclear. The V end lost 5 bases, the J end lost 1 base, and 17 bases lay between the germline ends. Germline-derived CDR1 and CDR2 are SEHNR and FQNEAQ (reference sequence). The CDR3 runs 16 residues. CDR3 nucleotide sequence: TGTGCCAGCAGCCCATTTTTGTGGGGTAAGAACACTGAAGCTTTCTTT. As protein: CASSPFLWGKNTEAFF.

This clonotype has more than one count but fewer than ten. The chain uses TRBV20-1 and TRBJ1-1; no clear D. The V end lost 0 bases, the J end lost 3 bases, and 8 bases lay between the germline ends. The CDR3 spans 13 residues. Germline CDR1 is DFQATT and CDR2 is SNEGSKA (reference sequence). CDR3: CSARDQAYTEAFF. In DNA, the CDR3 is TGCAGTGCTAGAGACCAGGCTTACACTGAAGCTTTCTTT.

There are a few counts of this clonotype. For the CDR3, the DNA is TGCAGTGCTCGTCAGGGAAATGTGAACATTCAGTACTTC. Protein: CSARQGNVNIQYF. The chain combines TRBV20-1 with TRBJ2-4; possible D gene TRBD1, 5 bases. Germline CDR1 DFQATT, CDR2 SNEGSKA (reference sequence). Trimming took off 5 bases at V and 7 bases at J, with 15 bases between the two ends. This CDR3 has 13 residues.

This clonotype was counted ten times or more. The CDR3 nucleotides are TGTGCCAGCAGTTTACAGGCTCACACAGATACGCAGTATTTT. Amino acid sequence: CASSLQAHTDTQYF. The chain joins TRBV28 to TRBJ2-3, with no clear D. CDR1 and CDR2 (germline): MDHEN, SYDVKM. There are 14 residues in the CDR3. Trimming left V 2 bases short and J 2 bases short, with 8 bases between.

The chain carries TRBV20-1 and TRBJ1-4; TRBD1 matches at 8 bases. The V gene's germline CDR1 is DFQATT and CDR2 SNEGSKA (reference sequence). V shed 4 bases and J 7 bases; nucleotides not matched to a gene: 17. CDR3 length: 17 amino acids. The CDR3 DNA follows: TGCAGTGCTACGCACCGTGAGCCCGGACAGGGTTTTGAAAAACTGTTTTTT. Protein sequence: CSATHREPGQGFEKLFF.

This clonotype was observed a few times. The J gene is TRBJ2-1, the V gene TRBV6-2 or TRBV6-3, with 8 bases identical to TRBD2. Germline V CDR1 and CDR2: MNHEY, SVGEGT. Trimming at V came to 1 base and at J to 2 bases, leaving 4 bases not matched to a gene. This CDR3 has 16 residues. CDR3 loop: CASSYWFSGAYNEQFF. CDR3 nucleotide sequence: TGTGCCAGCAGTTACTGGTTTAGCGGGGCCTACAATGAGCAGTTCTTC.

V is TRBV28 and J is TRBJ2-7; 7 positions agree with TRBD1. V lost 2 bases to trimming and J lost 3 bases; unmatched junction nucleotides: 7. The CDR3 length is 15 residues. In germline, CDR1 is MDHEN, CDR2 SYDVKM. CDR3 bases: TGTGCCAGCAGTTTAGGGCAGGGGGTCTTCTACGAGCAGTACTTC. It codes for CASSLGQGVFYEQYF.

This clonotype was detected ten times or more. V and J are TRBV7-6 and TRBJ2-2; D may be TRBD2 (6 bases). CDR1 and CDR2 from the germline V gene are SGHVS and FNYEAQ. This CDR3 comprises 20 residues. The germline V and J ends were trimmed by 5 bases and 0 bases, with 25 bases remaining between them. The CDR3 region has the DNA TGTGCCAGCAGCGAAAGTGGGTGGAGCGGGCAGGGCGCGAACACCGGGGAGCTGTTTTTT. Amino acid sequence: CASSESGWSGQGANTGELFF. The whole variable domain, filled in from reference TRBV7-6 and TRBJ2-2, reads GAGVSQSPRYKVTKRGQDVALRCDPISGHVSLYWYRQALGQGPEFLTYFNYEAQQDKSGLPNDRFSAERPEGSISTLTIQRTEQRDSAMYRCASSESGWSGQGANTGELFFGEGSRLTVL.

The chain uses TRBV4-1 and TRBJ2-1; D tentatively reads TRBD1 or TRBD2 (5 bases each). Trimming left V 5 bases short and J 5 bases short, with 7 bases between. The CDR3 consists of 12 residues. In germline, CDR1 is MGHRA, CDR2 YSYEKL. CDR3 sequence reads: CASSRGDNEQFF. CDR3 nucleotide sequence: TGCGCCAGCAGCAGAGGGGACAATGAGCAGTTCTTC.

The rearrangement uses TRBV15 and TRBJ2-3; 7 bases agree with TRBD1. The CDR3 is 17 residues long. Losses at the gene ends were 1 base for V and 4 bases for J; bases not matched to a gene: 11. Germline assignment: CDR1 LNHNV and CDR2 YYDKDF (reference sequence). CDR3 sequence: CATSRGVGTDVADTQYF. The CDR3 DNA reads TGTGCCACCAGCAGAGGAGTTGGGACAGACGTCGCAGATACGCAGTATTTT.

The CDR3 nucleotides are TGTGCCAGCAGTTGGGACGGGGGCGGCAAAAACATTCAGTACTTC. Its translation is CASSWDGGGKNIQYF. The rearrangement uses TRBV6-6 and TRBJ2-4; D might be TRBD1 or TRBD2, each matching 6 bases. Germline-derived CDR1 and CDR2 are MNHNY and SVGAGI (reference sequence). This CDR3 has 15 amino acids. V lost 4 bases, J lost 3 bases, and 13 bases lay in between.

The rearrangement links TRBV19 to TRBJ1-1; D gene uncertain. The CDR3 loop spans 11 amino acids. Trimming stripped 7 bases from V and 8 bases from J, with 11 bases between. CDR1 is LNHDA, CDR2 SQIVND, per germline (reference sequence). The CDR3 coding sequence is TGTGCCAGTATTTGGGCGGAGGAAGCTTTCTTT. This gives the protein CASIWAEEAFF.

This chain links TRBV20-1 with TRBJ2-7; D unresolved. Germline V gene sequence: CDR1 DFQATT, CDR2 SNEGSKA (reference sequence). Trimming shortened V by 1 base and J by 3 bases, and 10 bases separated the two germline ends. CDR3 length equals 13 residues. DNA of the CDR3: TGCAGTGCTAGAGGAGACAAAGACTACGAGCAGTACTTC. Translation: CSARGDKDYEQYF.

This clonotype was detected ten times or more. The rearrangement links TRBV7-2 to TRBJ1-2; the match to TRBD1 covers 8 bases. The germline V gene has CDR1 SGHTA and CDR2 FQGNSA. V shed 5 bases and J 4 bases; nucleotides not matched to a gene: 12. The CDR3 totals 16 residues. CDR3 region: CASSNWGQATIYGYTF. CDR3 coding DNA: TGTGCCAGCAGCAATTGGGGACAGGCGACTATCTATGGCTACACCTTC.

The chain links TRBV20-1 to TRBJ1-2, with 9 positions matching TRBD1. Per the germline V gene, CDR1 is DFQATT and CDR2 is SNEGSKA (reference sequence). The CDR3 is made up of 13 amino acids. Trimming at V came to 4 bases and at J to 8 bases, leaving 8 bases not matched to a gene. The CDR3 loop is CSAITGGASGYTF. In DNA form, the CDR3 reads TGCAGTGCTATTACAGGGGGCGCATCAGGCTACACCTTC.

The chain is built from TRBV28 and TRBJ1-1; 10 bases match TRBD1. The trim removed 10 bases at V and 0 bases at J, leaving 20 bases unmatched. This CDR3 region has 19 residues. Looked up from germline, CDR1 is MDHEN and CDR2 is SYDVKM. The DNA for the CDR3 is TGTGCCACCAAGGGTAGAGAGACGGGACAGGGGATTTTGAACACTGAAGCTTTCTTT. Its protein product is CATKGRETGQGILNTEAFF.

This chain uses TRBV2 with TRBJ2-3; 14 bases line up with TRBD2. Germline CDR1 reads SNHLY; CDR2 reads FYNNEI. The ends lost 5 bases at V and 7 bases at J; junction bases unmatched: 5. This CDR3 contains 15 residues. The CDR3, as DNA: TGTGCCAGCAGTAAGACTAGCGGGGGGGCAAATACGCAGTATTTT. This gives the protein CASSKTSGGANTQYF.

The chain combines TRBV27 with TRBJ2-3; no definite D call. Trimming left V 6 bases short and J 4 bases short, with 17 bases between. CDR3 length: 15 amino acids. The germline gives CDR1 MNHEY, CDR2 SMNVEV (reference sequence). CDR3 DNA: TGTGCCAGCAGCACCCAGGTGGCGGCCTCAGATACGCAGTATTTT. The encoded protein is CASSTQVAASDTQYF.

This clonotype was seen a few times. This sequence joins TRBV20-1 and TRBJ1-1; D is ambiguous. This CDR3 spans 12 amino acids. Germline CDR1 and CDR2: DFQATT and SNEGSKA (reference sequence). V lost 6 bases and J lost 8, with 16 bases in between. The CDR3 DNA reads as TGCAGTGCCGATTACCGAAGGACCGAAGCTTTCTTT. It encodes CSADYRRTEAFF.

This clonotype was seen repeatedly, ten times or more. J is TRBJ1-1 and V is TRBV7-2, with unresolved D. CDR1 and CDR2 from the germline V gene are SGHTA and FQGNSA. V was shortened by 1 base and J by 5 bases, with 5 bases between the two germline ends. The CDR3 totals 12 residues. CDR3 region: CASSLGPTEAFF. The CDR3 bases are TGTGCCAGCAGCTTAGGTCCGACTGAAGCTTTCTTT.

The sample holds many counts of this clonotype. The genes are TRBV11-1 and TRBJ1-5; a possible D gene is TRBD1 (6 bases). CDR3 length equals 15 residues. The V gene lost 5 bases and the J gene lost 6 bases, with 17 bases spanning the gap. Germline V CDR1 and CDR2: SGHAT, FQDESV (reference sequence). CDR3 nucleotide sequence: TGTGCCAGCAGCATAGGCCCAGGGGCGGGTCAGCCCCAGCATTTT. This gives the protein CASSIGPGAGQPQHF.

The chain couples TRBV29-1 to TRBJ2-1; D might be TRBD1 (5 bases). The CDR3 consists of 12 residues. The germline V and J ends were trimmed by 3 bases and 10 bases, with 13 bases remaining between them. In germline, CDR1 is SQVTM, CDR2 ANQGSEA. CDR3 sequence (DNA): TGCAGCGTTGATAAGGGGCCGTTGGAGCAGTTCTTC. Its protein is CSVDKGPLEQFF.

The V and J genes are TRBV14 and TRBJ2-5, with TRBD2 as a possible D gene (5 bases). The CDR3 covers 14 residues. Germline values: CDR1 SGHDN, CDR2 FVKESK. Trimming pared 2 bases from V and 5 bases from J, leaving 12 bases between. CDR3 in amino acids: CASSQSRGTETQYF. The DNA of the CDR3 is TGTGCCAGCAGCCAATCACGGGGTACTGAGACCCAGTACTTC.

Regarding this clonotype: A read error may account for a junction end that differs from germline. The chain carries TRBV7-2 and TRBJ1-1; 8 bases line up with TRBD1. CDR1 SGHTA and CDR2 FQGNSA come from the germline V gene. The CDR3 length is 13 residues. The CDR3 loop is CAGSLNRGTEAFF. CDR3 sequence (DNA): TGTGCCGGCAGCTTAAACAGGGGGACTGAAGCTTTCTTT.

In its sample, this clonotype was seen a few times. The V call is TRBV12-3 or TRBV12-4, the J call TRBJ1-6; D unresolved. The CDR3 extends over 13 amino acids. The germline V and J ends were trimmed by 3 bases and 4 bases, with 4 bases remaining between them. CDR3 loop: CASSLGYNSPLHF. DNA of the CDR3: TGTGCCAGCAGTTTGGGTTATAATTCACCCCTCCACTTT.

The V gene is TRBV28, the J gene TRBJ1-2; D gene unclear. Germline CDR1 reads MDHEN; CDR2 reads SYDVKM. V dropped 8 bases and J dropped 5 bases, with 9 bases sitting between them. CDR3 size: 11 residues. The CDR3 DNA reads TGTGCCAGCGCGCGGGGATATGGCTACACCTTC. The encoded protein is CASARGYGYTF.